This T cell receptor (beta chain) was profiled in a study of cytomegalovirus exposure and HLA in healthy donors. Each of the donors was a healthy bone marrow donor. As concerns this clone: The antigen is unknown.

Use of 60 Vbeta and 13 Jbeta primers characterized the PCR. The table came from immunoSEQ multiplex PCR; TCRdb's copy has only in-frame clones and leaves some out. The sample lists fewer than 200,000 clones; approximately 72% were seen once. The CDR3 loop spans 15 amino acids. Losses at the gene ends were 6 bases for V and 7 bases for J; bases not matched to a gene: 14. CDR1 is LNHDA and CDR2 is SQIVND in the germline V gene (reference sequence). Study findings and constraints: The study designated over 150 TCR beta chains cytomegalovirus-associated. Indistinguishable V segments such as TRBV6-2 and TRBV6-3 were excluded. Follow-up analysis later connected one missense variant in DCLRE1C with trimming of TCR beta V- and J-genes.

Sequenced material: PBMCs. The chain links TRBV19 to TRBJ2-5, with 7 bases aligning to TRBD2. This sequence was found in a human donor in good health. CDR3 loop: CASSTKTLTGGTQYF. The CDR3 nucleotides are TGTGCCAGTAGCACCAAAACCCTGACGGGAGGGACCCAGTACTTC.